This section outlines one T cell receptor (beta chain) sequence together with its context. Trimming left V 3 bases short and J 0 bases short, with 11 bases between. The CDR3 is made up of 16 amino acids. CDR1 and CDR2 from the germline V gene are LNHDA and SQIVND (reference sequence). Study processing details: Amplification from reference gene primers served as the basis for estimated nucleated cell counts. Some clones are missing from TCRdb's copy, which holds only in-frame ones; the method was immunoSEQ multiplex PCR. V and J calls and clone size are as listed in that table; D and trimming were resolved from the DNA. The sample holds some 200,000 clones; roughly 80% are singletons and the top ten take around 18%. This record comes from a study of blood T cell repertoires in COVID-19. Study as a whole: From T cells, B-cell-depleted T cells, or PBMCs came the material, which was cDNA or gDNA.

The sample taken for sequencing was peripheral blood. The origin of this receptor is a woman older than 75 with active or convalescent COVID-19. This chain connects TRBV19 to TRBJ1-4; D perhaps matches TRBD1 (6 bases). The CDR3 DNA reads TGTGCCAGTAGTATCCGGACAGCAGCAACTAATGAAAAACTGTTTTTT. Translated: CASSIRTAATNEKLFF.